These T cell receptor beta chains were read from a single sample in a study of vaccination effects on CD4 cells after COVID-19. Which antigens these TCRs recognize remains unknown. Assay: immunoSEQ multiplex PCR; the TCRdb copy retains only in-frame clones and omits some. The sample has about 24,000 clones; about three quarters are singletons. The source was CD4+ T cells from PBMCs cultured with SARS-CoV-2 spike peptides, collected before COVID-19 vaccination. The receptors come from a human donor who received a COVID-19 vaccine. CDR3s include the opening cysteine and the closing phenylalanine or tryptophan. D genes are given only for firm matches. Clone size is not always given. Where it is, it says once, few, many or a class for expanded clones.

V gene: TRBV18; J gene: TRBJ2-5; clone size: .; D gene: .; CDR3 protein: CASSPAGYREATQYF; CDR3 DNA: TGTGCCAGCTCACCCGCCGGGTACAGGGAGGCGACCCAGTACTTC
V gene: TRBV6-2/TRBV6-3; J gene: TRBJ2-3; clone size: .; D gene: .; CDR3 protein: CASSYETDTQYF; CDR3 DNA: TGTGCCAGCAGTTACGAAACAGATACGCAGTATTTT
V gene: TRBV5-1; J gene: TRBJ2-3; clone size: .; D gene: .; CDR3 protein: CASSLVPGSTDTQYF; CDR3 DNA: TGCGCCAGCAGCTTGGTTCCGGGCAGCACAGATACGCAGTATTTT
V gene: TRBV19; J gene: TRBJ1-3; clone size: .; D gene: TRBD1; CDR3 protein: CATSTGFGNTIYF; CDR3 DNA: TGTGCCACCTCGACAGGGTTTGGAAACACCATATATTTT
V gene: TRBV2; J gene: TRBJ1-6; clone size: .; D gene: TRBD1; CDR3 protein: CASSRQGGYSPLHF; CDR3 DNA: TGTGCCAGCAGCCGACAGGGTGGGTATTCACCCCTCCACTTT
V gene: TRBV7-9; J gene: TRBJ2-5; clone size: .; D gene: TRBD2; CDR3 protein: CASSLWGWGGEQETQYF; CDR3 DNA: TGTGCCAGCAGCTTATGGGGTTGGGGGGGGGAACAAGAGACCCAGTACTTC
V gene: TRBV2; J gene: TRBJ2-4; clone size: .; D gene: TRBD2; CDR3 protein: CASSTGTRHSYF; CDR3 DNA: TGTGCCAGCAGTACCGGGACTAGACATAGTTACTTC
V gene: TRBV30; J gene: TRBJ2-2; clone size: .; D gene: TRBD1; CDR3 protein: CAWSEDRAIHANTGELFF; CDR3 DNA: TGTGCCTGGAGTGAGGACAGGGCAATCCACGCGAACACCGGGGAGCTGTTTTTT
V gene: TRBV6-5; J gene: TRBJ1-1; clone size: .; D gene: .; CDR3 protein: CASSSQGGQTEAFF; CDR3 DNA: TGTGCCAGCAGTTCACAGGGTGGTCAAACTGAAGCTTTCTTT
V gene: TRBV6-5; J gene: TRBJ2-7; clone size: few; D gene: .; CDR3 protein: CASSQIVSYEQYF; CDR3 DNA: TGTGCCAGCAGTCAAATCGTCTCCTACGAGCAGTACTTC
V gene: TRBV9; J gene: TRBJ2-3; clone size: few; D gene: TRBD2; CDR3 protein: CASSVEAGGRDTQYF; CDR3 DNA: TGTGCCAGCAGCGTAGAAGCGGGGGGTAGAGATACGCAGTATTTT
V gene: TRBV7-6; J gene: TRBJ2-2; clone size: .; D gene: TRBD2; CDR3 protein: CASSHPGLAGNTGELFF; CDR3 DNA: TGTGCCAGCAGCCACCCGGGACTAGCGGGTAACACCGGGGAGCTGTTTTTT
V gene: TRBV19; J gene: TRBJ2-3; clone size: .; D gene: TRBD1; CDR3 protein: CASIGGQGLDTQYF; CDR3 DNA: TGTGCCAGTATCGGGGGACAGGGCTTGGATACGCAGTATTTT
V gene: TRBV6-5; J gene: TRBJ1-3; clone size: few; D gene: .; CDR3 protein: CASSYKQSSVGNTIYF; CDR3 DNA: TGTGCCAGCAGTTACAAACAGTCGAGTGTCGGAAACACCATATATTTT
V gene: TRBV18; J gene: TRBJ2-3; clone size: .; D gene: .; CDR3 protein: CASSPGGGTMDTQYF; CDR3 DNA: TGTGCCAGCTCACCCGGAGGGGGCACGATGGATACGCAGTATTTT
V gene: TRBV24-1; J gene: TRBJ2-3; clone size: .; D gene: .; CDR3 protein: CATSDPGSGTQYF; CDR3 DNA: TGTGCCACCAGTGACCCTGGTAGTGGTACGCAGTATTTT
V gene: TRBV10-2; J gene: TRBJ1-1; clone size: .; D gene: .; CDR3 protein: CASSESGGGVMNTEAFF; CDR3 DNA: TGCGCCAGCAGTGAGTCAGGTGGGGGCGTTATGAACACTGAAGCTTTCTTT
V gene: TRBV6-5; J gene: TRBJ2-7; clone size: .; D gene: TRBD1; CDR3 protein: CASAPGQAPGGEQYF; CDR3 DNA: TGTGCCAGCGCGCCGGGACAGGCCCCAGGGGGCGAGCAGTACTTC
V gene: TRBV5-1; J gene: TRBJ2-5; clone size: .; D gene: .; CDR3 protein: CASSWDLQETQYF; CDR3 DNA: TGCGCCAGCAGCTGGGACCTACAAGAGACCCAGTACTTC
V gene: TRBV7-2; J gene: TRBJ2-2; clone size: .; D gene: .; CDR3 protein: CASSLNGDTGELFF; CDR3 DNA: TGTGCCAGCAGCTTGAACGGGGACACCGGGGAGCTGTTTTTT
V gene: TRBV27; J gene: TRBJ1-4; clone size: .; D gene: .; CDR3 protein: CASSWERGEKLFF; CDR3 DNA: TGTGCCAGCAGTTGGGAAAGGGGTGAAAAACTGTTTTTT
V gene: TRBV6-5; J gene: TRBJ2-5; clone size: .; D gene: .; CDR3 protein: CASRRGQETQYF; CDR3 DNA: TGTGCCAGCAGGAGGGGTCAAGAGACCCAGTACTTC
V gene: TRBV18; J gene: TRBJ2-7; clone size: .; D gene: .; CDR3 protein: CASSPPSRGPYEQYF; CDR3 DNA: TGTGCCAGCTCACCACCTAGCCGAGGTCCCTACGAGCAGTACTTC
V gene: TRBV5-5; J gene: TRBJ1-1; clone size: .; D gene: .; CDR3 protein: CASSLGRAEAFF; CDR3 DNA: TGTGCCAGCAGCTTGGGAAGAGCTGAAGCTTTCTTT
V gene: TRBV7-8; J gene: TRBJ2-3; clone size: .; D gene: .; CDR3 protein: CASSSLRGTDTQYF; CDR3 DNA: TGTGCCAGCAGCTCCCTACGGGGTACAGATACGCAGTATTTT
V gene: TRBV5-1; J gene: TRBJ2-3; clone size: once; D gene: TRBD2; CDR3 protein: CASSLGLAGSTSTDTQYF; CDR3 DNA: TGCGCCAGCAGCCTGGGACTAGCGGGGAGCACTAGCACAGATACGCAGTATTTT
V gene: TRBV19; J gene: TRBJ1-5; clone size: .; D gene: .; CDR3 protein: CASSIGGERSGTQHF; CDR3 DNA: TGTGCCAGTAGTATAGGTGGGGAGAGGAGCGGGACCCAGCATTTT
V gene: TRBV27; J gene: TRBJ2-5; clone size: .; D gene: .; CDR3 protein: CASRDSYQETQYF; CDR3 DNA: TGTGCCAGCAGGGACAGTTACCAAGAGACCCAGTACTTC
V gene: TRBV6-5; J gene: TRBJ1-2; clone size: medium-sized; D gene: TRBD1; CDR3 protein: CASSYSRTGGGYGYTF; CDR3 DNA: TGTGCCAGCAGTTACTCGAGGACAGGGGGTGGCTATGGCTACACCTTC
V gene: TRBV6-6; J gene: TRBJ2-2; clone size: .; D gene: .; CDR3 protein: CASSYSTQGDTGELFF; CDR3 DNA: TGTGCCAGCAGTTACTCCACACAGGGTGACACCGGGGAGCTGTTTTTT
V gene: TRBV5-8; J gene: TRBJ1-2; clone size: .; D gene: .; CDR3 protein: CASSLGGNDHYGYTF; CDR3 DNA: TGTGCCAGCAGCTTGGGAGGGAATGATCACTATGGCTACACCTTC
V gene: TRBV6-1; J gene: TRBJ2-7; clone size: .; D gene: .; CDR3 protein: CASIKGTETSYEQYF; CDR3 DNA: TGTGCCAGCATTAAAGGGACTGAAACCAGCTACGAGCAGTACTTC
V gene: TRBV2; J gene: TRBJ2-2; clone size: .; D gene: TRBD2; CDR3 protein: CASRNLAGVVGELFF; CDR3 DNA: TGTGCCAGCAGAAACCTAGCGGGAGTTGTGGGGGAGCTGTTTTTT
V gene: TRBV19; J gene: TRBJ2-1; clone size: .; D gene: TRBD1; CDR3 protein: CASTSDRFYNEQFF; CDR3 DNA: TGTGCCAGTACCTCGGACAGGTTCTACAATGAGCAGTTCTTC
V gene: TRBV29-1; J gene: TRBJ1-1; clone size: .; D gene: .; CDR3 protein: CSVDEGMNTEAFF; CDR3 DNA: TGCAGCGTTGATGAGGGAATGAACACTGAAGCTTTCTTT
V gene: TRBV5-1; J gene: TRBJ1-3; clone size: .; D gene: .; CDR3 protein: CASSGNSGNTIYF; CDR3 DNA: TGCGCCAGCAGCGGCAACTCTGGAAACACCATATATTTT
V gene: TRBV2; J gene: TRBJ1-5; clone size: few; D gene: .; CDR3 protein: CASSPGGLSNQPQHF; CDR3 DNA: TGTGCCAGCAGCCCGGGGGGACTTAGCAATCAGCCCCAGCATTTT
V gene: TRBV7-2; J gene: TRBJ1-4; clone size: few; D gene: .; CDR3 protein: CASSSHQINEKLFF; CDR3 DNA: TGTGCCAGCAGCTCTCACCAGATTAATGAAAAACTGTTTTTT
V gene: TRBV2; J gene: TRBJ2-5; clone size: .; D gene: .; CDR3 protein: CASNREPPQETQYF; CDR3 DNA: TGTGCCAGCAACCGGGAGCCCCCCCAAGAGACCCAGTACTTC
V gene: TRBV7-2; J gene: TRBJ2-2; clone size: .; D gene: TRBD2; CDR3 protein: CASSLGLAGGTRGTGELFF; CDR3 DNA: TGTGCCAGCAGCTTAGGGTTAGCGGGAGGGACGCGGGGGACCGGGGAGCTGTTTTTT
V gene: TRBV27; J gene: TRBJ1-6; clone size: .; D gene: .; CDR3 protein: CASRDEGRTYNSPLHF; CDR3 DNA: TGTGCCAGCAGGGATGAGGGGCGGACCTATAATTCACCCCTCCACTTT
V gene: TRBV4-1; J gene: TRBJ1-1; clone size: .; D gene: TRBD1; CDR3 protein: CASSPRTGLDTEAFF; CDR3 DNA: TGCGCCAGCAGCCCGCGGACAGGGCTTGACACTGAAGCTTTCTTT